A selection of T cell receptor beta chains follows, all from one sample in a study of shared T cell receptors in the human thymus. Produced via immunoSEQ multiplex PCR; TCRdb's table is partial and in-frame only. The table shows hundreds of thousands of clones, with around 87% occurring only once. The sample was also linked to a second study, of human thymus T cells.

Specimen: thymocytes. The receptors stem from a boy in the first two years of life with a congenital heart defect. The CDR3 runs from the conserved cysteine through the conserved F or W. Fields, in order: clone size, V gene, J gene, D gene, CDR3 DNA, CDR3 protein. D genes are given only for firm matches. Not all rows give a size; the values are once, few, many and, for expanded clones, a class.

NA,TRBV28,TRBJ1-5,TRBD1,TGTGCCAGCAGTCGGGACAGACCGAATCAGCCCCAGCATTTT,CASSRDRPNQPQHF
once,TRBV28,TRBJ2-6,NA,TGTGCCAGCAGCGATTTCCCGGGACTTACTGTCTCTGGGGCCAACGTCCTGACTTTC,CASSDFPGLTVSGANVLTF
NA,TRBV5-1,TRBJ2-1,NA,TGCGCCAGCAGCTTGGCCTCCGGCGGCTCTACCAATGAGCAGTTCTTC,CASSLASGGSTNEQFF
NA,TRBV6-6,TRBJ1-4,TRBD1,TGTGCCAGCAGGGACTTCCAGGGGGCGGATGAAAAACTGTTTTTT,CASRDFQGADEKLFF
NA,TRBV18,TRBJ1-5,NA,TGTGCCAGCTCGGGGGGTCTCGGTCAGCCCCAGCATTTT,CASSGGLGQPQHF
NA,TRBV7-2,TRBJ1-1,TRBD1,TGTGCCAGCAGCTTATTGTTCCAGGGGGTGGGAGCTTTCTTT,CASSLLFQGVGAFF
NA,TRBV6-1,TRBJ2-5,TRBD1,TGTGCCAGCAGCCGGAAGGACAGGGGGCGAGAGACCCAGTACTTC,CASSRKDRGRETQYF
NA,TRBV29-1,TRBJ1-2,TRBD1,TGCAGCGTGGCGACCCAGGGGGCAGGGAACTATGGCTACACCTTC,CSVATQGAGNYGYTF
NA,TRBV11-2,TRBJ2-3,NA,TGTGCCAGCAGCGTAGAAATTGGGCCCGGATGCACAGATACGCAGTATTTT,CASSVEIGPGCTDTQYF
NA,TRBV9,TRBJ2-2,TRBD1,TGTGCCAGCAGCGAAAACAGGGGCAGCACCGGGGAGCTGTTTTTT,CASSENRGSTGELFF
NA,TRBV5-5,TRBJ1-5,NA,TGTGCCAGCAGCTTGGTGCAGGGCAATCAGCCCCAGCATTTT,CASSLVQGNQPQHF
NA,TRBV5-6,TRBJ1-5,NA,TGTGCCAGCAGCTCGGGACAATCGAATCAGCCCCAGCATTTT,CASSSGQSNQPQHF
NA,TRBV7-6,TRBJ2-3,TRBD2,TGTGCCAGCAGCCCACCGTATGGGGGGGGGACTCCCGTAGATACGCAGTATTTT,CASSPPYGGGTPVDTQYF
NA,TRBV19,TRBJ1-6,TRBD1,TGTGCCAGTAGTATTCTCACAGGGGGGATGTCACCCCTCCACTTT,CASSILTGGMSPLHF
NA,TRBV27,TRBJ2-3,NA,TGTGCCAGCAGCCACACAGATACGCAGTATTTT,CASSHTDTQYF
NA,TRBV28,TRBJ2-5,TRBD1,TGTGCCAGCAGTCGAGAGACAGGGGACCAAGAGACCCAGTACTTC,CASSRETGDQETQYF
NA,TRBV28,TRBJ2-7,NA,TGTGCCAGCAGCACCAACCGGGACATGATCTACGAGCAGTACTTC,CASSTNRDMIYEQYF
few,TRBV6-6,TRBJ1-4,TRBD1,TGTGCCAGCAGTCTCCCCGGGACAGGGATCGAAAAACTGTTTTTT,CASSLPGTGIEKLFF
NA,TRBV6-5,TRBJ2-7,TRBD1,TGTGCCAGCAGTGCATCAGGGGGCTACGAGCAGTACTTC,CASSASGGYEQYF